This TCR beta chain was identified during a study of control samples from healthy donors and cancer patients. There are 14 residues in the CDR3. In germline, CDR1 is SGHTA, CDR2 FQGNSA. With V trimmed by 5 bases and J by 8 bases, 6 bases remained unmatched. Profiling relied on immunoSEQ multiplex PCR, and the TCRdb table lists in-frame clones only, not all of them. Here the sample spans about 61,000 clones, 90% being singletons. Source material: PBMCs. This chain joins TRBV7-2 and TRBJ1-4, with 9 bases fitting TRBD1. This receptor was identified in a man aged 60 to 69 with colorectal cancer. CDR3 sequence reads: CASSRDRVGEKLFF. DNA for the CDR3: TGTGCCAGCAGCAGGGACAGGGTTGGGGAAAAACTGTTTTTT.